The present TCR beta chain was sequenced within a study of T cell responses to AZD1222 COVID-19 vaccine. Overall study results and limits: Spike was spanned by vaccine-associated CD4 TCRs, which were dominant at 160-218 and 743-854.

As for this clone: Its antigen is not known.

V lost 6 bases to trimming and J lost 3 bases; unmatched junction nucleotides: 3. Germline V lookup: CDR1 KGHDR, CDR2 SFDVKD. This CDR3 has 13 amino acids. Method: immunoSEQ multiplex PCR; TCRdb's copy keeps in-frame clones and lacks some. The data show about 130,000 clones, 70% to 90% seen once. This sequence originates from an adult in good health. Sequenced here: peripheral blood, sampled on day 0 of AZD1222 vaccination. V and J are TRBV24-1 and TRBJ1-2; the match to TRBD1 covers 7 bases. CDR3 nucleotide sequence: TGTGCCACCAGTCCGGGGACAGACTATGGCTACACCTTC. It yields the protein CATSPGTDYGYTF.